The table lists the clone carrying this T cell receptor (beta chain) with a few counts. Its antigen is undetermined. This sample was taken from a study of T cell responses to AZD1222 COVID-19 vaccine. Study observations and caveats: The study identified only five or six AZD1222 recipients as seropositive at baseline. Per reports, nearly half of all spike-specific TCRs target regions that are unmutated in variants.

Clones were sequenced by immunoSEQ multiplex PCR, and TCRdb holds only the in-frame ones, with some missing. The sample contains around 140,000 clones, approximately 91% of which appear only once. This sample comprised peripheral blood, obtained 28 days after the second dose of the MenACWY control vaccine. The TCR sequence derives from an adult who received the MenACWY meningococcal vaccine as a control.

CDR3 bases: TGTGCCTGGAACCCGCCGGGTCGCTCGGGCACTGAAGCTTTCTTT. Amino acid sequence: CAWNPPGRSGTEAFF. V and J are TRBV30 and TRBJ1-1, with D hard to call. V was cut by 4 bases and J by 4 bases, with 19 bases left in between. Looked up from germline, CDR1 is GTSNPN and CDR2 is SVGIG (reference sequence). This CDR3 is 15 amino acids long.